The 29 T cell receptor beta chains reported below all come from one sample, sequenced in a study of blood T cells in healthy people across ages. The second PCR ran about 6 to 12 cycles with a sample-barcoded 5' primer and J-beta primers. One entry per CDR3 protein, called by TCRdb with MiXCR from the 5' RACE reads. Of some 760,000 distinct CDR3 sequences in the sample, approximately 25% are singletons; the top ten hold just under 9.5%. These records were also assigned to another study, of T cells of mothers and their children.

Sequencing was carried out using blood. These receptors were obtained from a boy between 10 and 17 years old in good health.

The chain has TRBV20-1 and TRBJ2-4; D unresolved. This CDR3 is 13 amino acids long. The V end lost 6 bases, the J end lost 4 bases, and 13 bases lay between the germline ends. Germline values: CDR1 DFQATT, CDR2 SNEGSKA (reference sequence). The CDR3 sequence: CSATFENKNIQYF. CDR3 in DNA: TGCAGTGCCACATTCGAGAATAAAAACATTCAGTACTTC.

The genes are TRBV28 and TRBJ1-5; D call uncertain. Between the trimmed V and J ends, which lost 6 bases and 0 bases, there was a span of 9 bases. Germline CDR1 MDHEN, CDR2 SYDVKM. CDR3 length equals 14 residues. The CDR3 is CASSPASSNQPQHF. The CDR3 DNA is TGTGCCAGCAGCCCTGCCAGTAGCAATCAGCCCCAGCATTTT.

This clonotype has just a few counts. The CDR3 DNA reads TGCAGTGCTAGGGGCAGTTTTATTTACGAGCAGTACTTC. It encodes CSARGSFIYEQYF. The chain carries TRBV20-1 and TRBJ2-7; D is unclear. This CDR3 is built from 13 residues. Germline CDR1 is DFQATT and CDR2 is SNEGSKA (reference sequence). The V gene lost 3 bases and the J gene lost 4 bases, with 13 bases spanning the gap.

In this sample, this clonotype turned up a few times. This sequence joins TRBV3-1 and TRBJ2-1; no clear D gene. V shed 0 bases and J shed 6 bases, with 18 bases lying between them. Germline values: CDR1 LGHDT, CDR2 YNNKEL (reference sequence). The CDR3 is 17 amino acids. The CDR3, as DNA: TGTGCCAGCAGCCAAGATCTTCCCGCATATCCCCGCAATGAGCAGTTCTTC. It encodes CASSQDLPAYPRNEQFF.

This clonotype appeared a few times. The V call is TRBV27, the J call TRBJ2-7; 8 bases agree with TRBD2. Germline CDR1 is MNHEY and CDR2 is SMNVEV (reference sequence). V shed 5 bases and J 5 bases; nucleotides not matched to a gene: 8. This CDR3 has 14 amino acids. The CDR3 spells CASSLGGASNEQYF. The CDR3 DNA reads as TGTGCCAGCAGTCTCGGGGGGGCCTCTAACGAGCAGTACTTC.

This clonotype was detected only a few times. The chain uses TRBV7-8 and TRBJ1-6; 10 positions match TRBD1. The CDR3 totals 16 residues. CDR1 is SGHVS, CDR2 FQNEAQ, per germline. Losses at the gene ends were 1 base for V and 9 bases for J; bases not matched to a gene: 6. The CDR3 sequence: CASSLEPGQGGSPLHF. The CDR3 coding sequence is TGTGCCAGCAGCTTAGAGCCCGGACAGGGGGGTTCACCCCTCCACTTT. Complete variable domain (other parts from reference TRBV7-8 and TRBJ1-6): GAGVSQSPRYKVAKRGQDVALRCDPISGHVSLFWYQQALGQGPEFLTYFQNEAQLDKSGLPSDRFFAERPEGSVSTLKIQRTQQEDSAVYLCASSLEPGQGGSPLHFGNGTRLTVT.

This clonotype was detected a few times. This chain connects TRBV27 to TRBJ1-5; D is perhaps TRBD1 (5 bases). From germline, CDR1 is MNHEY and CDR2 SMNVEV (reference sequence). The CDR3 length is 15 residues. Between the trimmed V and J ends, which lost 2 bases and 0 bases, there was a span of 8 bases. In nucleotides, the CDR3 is TGTGCCAGCAGTTTAAGGGGAATTAGCAATCAGCCCCAGCATTTT. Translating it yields CASSLRGISNQPQHF.

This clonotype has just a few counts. CDR3 amino acids: CASSEFGGTGVYEQYF. For the CDR3, the DNA is TGTGCCAGCAGTGAATTCGGTGGGACAGGAGTATACGAGCAGTACTTC. This sequence joins TRBV25-1 and TRBJ2-7; TRBD1 matches at 8 bases. Looked up from germline, CDR1 is MGHDK and CDR2 is SYGVNS. J was trimmed by 4 bases and V by 1 base; bases with no gene match: 9. The CDR3 is 16 residues long.

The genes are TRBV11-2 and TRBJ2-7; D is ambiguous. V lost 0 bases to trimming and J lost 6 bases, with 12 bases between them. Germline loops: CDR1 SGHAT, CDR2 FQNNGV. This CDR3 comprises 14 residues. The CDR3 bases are TGTGCCAGCAGCTTAGATCGGCCGGCCGTCGAGCAGTACTTC. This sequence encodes CASSLDRPAVEQYF.

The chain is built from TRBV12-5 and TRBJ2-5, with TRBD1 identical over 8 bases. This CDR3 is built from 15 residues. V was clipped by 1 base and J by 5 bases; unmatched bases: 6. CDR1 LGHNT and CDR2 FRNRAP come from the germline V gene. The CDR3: CASGLEWTGWETQYF. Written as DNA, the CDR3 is TGTGCTAGTGGTTTGGAATGGACAGGGTGGGAGACCCAGTACTTC. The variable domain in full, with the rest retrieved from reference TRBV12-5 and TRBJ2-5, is DARVTQTPRHKVTEMGQEVTMRCQPILGHNTVFWYRQTMMQGLELLAYFRNRAPLDDSGMPKDRFSAEMPDATLATLKIQPSEPRDSAVYFCASGLEWTGWETQYFGPGTRLLVL.

The CDR3 DNA sequence: TGTGCCAGCAGTCCATACAGGGCTTCCACTAACTATGGCTACACCTTC. Protein: CASSPYRASTNYGYTF. The chain carries TRBV12-3 or TRBV12-4 and TRBJ1-2; D might be TRBD1 (6 bases). Trimming took 5 bases from V and 0 from J, leaving 16 bases between them. The length of the CDR3 is 16 residues.

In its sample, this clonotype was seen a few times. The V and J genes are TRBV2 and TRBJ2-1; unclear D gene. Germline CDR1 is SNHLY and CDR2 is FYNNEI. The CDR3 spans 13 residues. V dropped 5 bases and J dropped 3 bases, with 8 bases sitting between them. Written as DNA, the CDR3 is TGTGCCAGCAGTTTCCCGGACTACAATGAGCAGTTCTTC. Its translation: CASSFPDYNEQFF.

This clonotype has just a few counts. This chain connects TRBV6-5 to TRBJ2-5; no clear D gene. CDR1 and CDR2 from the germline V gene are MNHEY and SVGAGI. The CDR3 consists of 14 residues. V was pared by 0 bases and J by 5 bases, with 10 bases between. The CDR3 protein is CASSYSGQEETQYF. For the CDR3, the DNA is TGTGCCAGCAGTTACTCTGGCCAGGAGGAGACCCAGTACTTC.

The CDR3 spells CASSFSGNTYNEQFF. In DNA form, the CDR3 reads TGCGCCAGCAGCTTTAGCGGAAACACCTACAATGAGCAGTTCTTC. J is TRBJ2-1 and V is TRBV5-1, with D perhaps TRBD2 (6 bases). From germline, CDR1 is SGHRS and CDR2 YFSETQ. The CDR3 spans 15 residues. V shed 2 bases and J shed 2 bases, with 11 bases lying between them.

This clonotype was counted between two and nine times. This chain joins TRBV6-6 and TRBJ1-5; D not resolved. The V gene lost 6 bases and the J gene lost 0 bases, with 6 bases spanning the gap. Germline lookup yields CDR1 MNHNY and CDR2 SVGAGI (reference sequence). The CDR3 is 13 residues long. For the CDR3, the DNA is TGTGCCAGCAGGAAGAATAGCAATCAGCCCCAGCATTTT. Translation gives CASRKNSNQPQHF.

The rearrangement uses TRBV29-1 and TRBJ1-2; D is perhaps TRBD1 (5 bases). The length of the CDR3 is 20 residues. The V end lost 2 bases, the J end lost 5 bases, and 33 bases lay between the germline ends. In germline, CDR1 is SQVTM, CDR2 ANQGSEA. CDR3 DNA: TGCAGCGTTGAATCGCAAATTAACTTAGGGACTGCCAGGTCTACTTATGGCTACACCTTC. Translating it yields CSVESQINLGTARSTYGYTF.

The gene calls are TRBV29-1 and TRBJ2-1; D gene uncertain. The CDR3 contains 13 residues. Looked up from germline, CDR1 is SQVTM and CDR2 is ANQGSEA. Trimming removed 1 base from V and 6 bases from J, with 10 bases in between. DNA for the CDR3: TGCAGCGTTGAAGGACTCTTCCCCAATGAGCAGTTCTTC. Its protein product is CSVEGLFPNEQFF.

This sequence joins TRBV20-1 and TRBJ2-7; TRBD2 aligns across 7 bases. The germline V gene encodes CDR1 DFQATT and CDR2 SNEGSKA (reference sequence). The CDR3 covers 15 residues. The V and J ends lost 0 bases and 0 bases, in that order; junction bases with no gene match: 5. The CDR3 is CSARDYGRGSYEQYF. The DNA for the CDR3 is TGCAGTGCTAGAGATTATGGGAGGGGCTCCTACGAGCAGTACTTC.

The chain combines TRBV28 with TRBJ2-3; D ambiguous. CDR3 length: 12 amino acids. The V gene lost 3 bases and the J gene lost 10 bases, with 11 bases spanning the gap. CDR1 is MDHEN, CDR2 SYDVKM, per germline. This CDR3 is CASSLALLPQYF. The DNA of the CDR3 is TGTGCCAGCAGTTTGGCCCTTCTGCCGCAGTATTTT.

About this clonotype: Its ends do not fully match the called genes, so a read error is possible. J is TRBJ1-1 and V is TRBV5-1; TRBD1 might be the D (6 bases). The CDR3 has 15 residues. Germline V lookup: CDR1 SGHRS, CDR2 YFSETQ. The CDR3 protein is CASSQPTGTNTEAFF. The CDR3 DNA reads TGCGCCAGCAGCCAACCAACCGGGACAAACACCGAAGCTTTCTTT.

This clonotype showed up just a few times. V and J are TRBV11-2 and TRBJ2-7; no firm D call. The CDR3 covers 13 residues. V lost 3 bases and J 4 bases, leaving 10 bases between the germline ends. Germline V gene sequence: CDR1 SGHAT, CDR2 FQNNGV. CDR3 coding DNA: TGTGCCAGCAGCTTTGAGTCAGTTTACGAGCAGTACTTC. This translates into CASSFESVYEQYF.

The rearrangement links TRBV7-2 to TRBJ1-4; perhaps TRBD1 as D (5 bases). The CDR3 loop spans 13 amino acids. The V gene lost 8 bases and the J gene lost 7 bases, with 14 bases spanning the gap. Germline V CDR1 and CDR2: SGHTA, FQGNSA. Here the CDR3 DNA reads TGTGCCAGCGCGGGGGGTATTGGTGAAAAACTGTTTTTT. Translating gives CASAGGIGEKLFF.

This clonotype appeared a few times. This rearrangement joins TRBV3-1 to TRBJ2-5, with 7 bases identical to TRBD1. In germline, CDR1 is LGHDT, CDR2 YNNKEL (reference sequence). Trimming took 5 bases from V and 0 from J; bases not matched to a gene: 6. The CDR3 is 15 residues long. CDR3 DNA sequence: TGTGCCAGCAGCTCCACAGGGGAGTACCAAGAGACCCAGTACTTC. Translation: CASSSTGEYQETQYF.

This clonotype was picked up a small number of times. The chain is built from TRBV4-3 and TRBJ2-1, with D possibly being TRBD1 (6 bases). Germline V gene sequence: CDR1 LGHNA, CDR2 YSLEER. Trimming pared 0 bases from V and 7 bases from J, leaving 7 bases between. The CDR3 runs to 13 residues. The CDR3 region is CASSQDQGNEQFF. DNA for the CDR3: TGCGCCAGCAGCCAAGACCAGGGGAATGAGCAGTTCTTC.

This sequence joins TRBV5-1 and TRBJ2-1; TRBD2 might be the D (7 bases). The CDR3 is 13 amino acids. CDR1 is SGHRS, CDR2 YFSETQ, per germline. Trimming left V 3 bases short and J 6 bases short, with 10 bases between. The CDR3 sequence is CASSWGGANEQFF. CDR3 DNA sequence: TGCGCCAGCAGCTGGGGGGGGGCCAATGAGCAGTTCTTC.

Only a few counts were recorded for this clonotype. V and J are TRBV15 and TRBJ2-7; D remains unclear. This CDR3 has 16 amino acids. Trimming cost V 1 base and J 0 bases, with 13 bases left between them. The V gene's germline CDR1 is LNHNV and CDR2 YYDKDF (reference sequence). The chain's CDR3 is CATSRVFYPYSYEQYF. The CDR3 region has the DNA TGTGCCACCAGCAGAGTTTTCTACCCGTACTCCTACGAGCAGTACTTC.

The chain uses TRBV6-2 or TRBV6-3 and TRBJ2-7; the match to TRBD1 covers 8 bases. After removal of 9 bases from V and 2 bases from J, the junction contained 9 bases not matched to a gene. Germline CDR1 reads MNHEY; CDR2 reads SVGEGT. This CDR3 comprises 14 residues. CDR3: CASYTGGSTYEQYF. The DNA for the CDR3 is TGTGCCAGTTATACAGGGGGTTCCACCTACGAGCAGTACTTC.

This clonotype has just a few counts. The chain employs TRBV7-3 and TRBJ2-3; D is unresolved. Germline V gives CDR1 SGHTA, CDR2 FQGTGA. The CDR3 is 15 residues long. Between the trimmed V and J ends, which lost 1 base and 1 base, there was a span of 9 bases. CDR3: CASSLSTGGTDTQYF. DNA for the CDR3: TGTGCCAGCAGCTTAAGTACCGGAGGCACAGATACGCAGTATTTT.

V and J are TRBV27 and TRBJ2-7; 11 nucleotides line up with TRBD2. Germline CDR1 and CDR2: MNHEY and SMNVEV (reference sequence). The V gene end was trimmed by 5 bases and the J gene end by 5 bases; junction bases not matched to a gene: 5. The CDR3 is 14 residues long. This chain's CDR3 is CASSRLAGNNEQYF. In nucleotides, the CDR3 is TGTGCCAGCAGTCGACTAGCGGGAAACAACGAGCAGTACTTC.